Below, 16 T cell receptor beta chains from the same sample are listed, as sequenced in a study of T cell repertoires in cytomegalovirus infection. TCRdb fed the reads into MiXCR, producing one record per CDR3 protein. The data contain roughly 280,000 distinct CDR3 sequences, roughly 9% of them singletons. The specimen was PBMCs. These receptors were collected from a human donor in good health (CMV status not recorded). Some clones in this sample may be carry-over from other donors' samples.

At least ten counts were recorded for this clonotype. The J gene is TRBJ1-6, the V gene TRBV7-2, with D possibly matching TRBD1 (5 bases). V lost 3 bases and J 3 bases, leaving 12 bases between the germline ends. The CDR3 sequence is 16 residues long. Germline CDR1 reads SGHTA; CDR2 reads FQGNSA. As DNA, the CDR3 is TGTGCCAGCAGCTTGGGGGTAGGGTACTATAATTCACCCCTCCACTTT. It translates to CASSLGVGYYNSPLHF.

This clonotype has more than one count but fewer than ten. The chain has TRBV30 and TRBJ2-3; no clear D. The V gene lost 0 bases and the J gene lost 6 bases, with 7 bases spanning the gap. CDR1 is GTSNPN, CDR2 SVGIG, per germline (reference sequence). This CDR3 is 12 amino acids long. CDR3: CAWSVTGDTQYF. The CDR3 nucleotides read TGTGCCTGGAGTGTAACCGGGGATACGCAGTATTTT.

Many counts were recorded for this clonotype. The V and J genes are TRBV12-3 or TRBV12-4 and TRBJ2-7; TRBD1 agrees at 9 bases. The CDR3 loop spans 14 amino acids. With V trimmed by 5 bases and J by 4 bases, 6 bases remained unmatched. CDR3 in DNA: TGTGCCAGCAGTCGGGGGGACAGGGAGTACGAGCAGTACTTC. Amino acid sequence: CASSRGDREYEQYF.

This clonotype has a count of ten or more. This chain joins TRBV7-2 and TRBJ1-4, with a weak D call TRBD1 (6 bases). The CDR3 length is 15 residues. V was pared by 5 bases and J by 3 bases, with 13 bases between. Germline lookup yields CDR1 SGHTA and CDR2 FQGNSA. The CDR3 DNA reads as TGTGCCAGCAGCCGGGGGGCGCTCTCTAATGAAAAACTGTTTTTT. Protein product: CASSRGALSNEKLFF.

The chain employs TRBV19 and TRBJ1-5, with 9 bases lining up with TRBD1. Germline values: CDR1 LNHDA, CDR2 SQIVND (reference sequence). V shed 5 bases, J shed 4 bases, and the junction held 6 bases outside the gene matches. The CDR3 is 15 residues long. The DNA of the CDR3 is TGTGCCAGTAGTTTTGGGACAGGGCAAAATCAGCCCCAGCATTTT. Its translation: CASSFGTGQNQPQHF.

This clonotype has a count of ten or more. This chain uses TRBV28 with TRBJ1-4; D not resolved. Germline lookup yields CDR1 MDHEN and CDR2 SYDVKM. Trimming shortened V by 3 bases and J by 8 bases, and 13 bases separated the two germline ends. This CDR3 is 14 amino acids long. CDR3 nucleotides: TGTGCCAGCAGTTTGGGAGGGATGGAGGAAAAACTGTTTTTT. Encoded protein: CASSLGGMEEKLFF.

This clonotype was seen many times. The rearrangement links TRBV7-3 to TRBJ2-1; TRBD2 might be the D (5 bases). In germline, CDR1 is SGHTA, CDR2 FQGTGA. The CDR3 totals 14 residues. V shed 1 base and J shed 8 bases, with 12 bases lying between them. The CDR3 region is CASSLNGGIYEQFF. The CDR3 coding sequence is TGTGCCAGCAGCTTAAATGGAGGCATCTATGAGCAGTTCTTC.

This clonotype appeared many times. CDR3 protein: CASSIRLAGNNEQFF. The CDR3 nucleotides are TGTGCCAGCAGCATTCGACTAGCGGGGAACAATGAGCAGTTCTTC. This rearrangement joins TRBV7-3 to TRBJ2-1; 11 nucleotides align to TRBD2. This CDR3 contains 15 residues. J was trimmed by 5 bases and V by 5 bases; bases with no gene match: 5. From germline, CDR1 is SGHTA and CDR2 FQGTGA.

At least ten counts were recorded for this clonotype. V usage is TRBV7-9 and J usage is TRBJ1-5; D remains ambiguous. Trimming cost V 11 bases and J 1 base, with 12 bases left between them. The CDR3 length is 13 residues. CDR1 and CDR2 from the germline V gene are SEHNR and FQNEAQ (reference sequence). CDR3 coding DNA: TGTGCCTGGATCTTGAGGAGCAATCAGCCCCAGCATTTT. It translates to CAWILRSNQPQHF.

This clonotype was seen many times. V gene TRBV6-5 combines with J gene TRBJ1-2; 10 bases are shared with TRBD1. This CDR3 is built from 15 residues. The trim removed 6 bases at V and 5 bases at J, leaving 9 bases unmatched. Germline-derived CDR1 and CDR2 are MNHEY and SVGAGI. As DNA, the CDR3 is TGTGCCAGCAGCTCTCGGGACAGGGGAGGATATGGCTACACCTTC. Its translation: CASSSRDRGGYGYTF.

About this clonotype: Possible read error: a much larger clone is one base away. The conserved closing phenylalanine or tryptophan is absent in this CDR3, likely reflecting a read error. The chain is built from TRBV20-1 and TRBJ2-3; 8 bases agree with TRBD2. Trimming took 4 bases from V and 1 from J; bases not matched to a gene: 7. The CDR3 is 15 residues long. Germline V gene lookup returns CDR1 DFQATT and CDR2 SNEGSKA (reference sequence). CDR3 sequence: CSATTGTRGTDTQYV. As DNA, the CDR3 is TGCAGTGCTACCACCGGGACTAGGGGCACAGATACGCAGTATGTT.

This clonotype came up a few times. The CDR3 bases are TGTGCCAGCAGCCCGCGGGAGAATGAGCAGTTCTTC. Amino acids: CASSPRENEQFF. The genes are TRBV9 and TRBJ2-1; 7 bases map to TRBD2. The V gene's germline CDR1 is SGDLS and CDR2 YYNGEE. Unmatched junction bases numbered 2, after V lost 4 bases and J lost 7 bases. This CDR3 is 12 amino acids long.

This sequence joins TRBV4-1 and TRBJ2-3, with 12 bases lining up with TRBD2. The CDR3 spans 16 residues. V was pared by 1 base and J by 4 bases, with 3 bases of the junction left unmatched. Germline loops: CDR1 MGHRA, CDR2 YSYEKL. CDR3: CASSQVGLAGSDTQYF. CDR3 nucleotide sequence: TGCGCCAGCAGCCAAGTCGGACTAGCGGGATCAGATACGCAGTATTTT.

This clonotype was observed many times. In nucleotides, the CDR3 is TGTGCCAGCAGCCCAGTGAACACTGAAGCTTTCTTT. Translated: CASSPVNTEAFF. V usage is TRBV7-9 and J usage is TRBJ1-1; D not certain. Germline CDR1 SEHNR, CDR2 FQNEAQ (reference sequence). The V and J ends lost 5 bases and 0 bases respectively, with 4 bases between them. This CDR3 region has 12 residues. Combining the CDR3 with reference TRBV7-9 and TRBJ1-1 gives the whole variable domain DTGVSQNPRHKITKRGQNVTFRCDPISEHNRLYWYRQTLGQGPEFLTYFQNEAQLEKSRLLSDRFSAERPKGSFSTLEIQRTEQGDSAMYLCASSPVNTEAFFGQGTRLTVV.

This clonotype was seen many times. CDR3 nucleotides: TGTGCCAGCAGCTCCGGGTCCGCAACTAATGAAAAACTGTTTTTT. The encoded protein is CASSSGSATNEKLFF. This chain joins TRBV7-2 and TRBJ1-4; D is unresolved. CDR3 size: 15 residues. Trimming left V 4 bases short and J 0 bases short, with 9 bases between. Germline V gene lookup returns CDR1 SGHTA and CDR2 FQGNSA.

This clonotype came up a few times. The gene calls are TRBV12-3 or TRBV12-4 and TRBJ2-2; D gene ambiguous. Trimming removed 2 bases from V and 4 bases from J, with 5 bases in between. The CDR3 runs to 13 residues. CDR3 amino acids: CASSLRLTGELFF. Written as DNA, the CDR3 is TGTGCCAGCAGTTTACGACTCACCGGGGAGCTGTTTTTT.